This T cell receptor beta chain was profiled in a study of cytomegalovirus exposure and HLA in healthy donors. The V gene lost 3 bases and the J gene lost 0 bases, with 16 bases spanning the gap. This CDR3 is built from 17 residues. Germline CDR1 SGHRS, CDR2 YFSETQ. It was with 60 Vbeta and 13 Jbeta primers that the PCR ran. Using immunoSEQ multiplex PCR, the repertoire was profiled, and TCRdb retains in-frame clones only, with some absent. This table holds about 110,000 clones, over 60% found once. This sequence originates from a woman aged 18-29 years in good health and CMV-seropositive. This chain uses TRBV5-1 with TRBJ2-1, with D possibly matching TRBD2 (6 bases). Sequencing was carried out using PBMCs. The CDR3 loop is CASSSGHWGGSYNEQFF. DNA of the CDR3: TGCGCCAGCAGCTCTGGCCACTGGGGAGGCTCCTACAATGAGCAGTTCTTC. Variable domain in full (rest from reference TRBV5-1 and TRBJ2-1): KAGVTQTPRYLIKTRGQQVTLSCSPISGHRSVSWYQQTPGQGLQFLFEYFSETQRNKGNFPGRFSGRQFSNSRSEMNVSTLELGDSALYLCASSSGHWGGSYNEQFFGPGTRLTVL.